The 17 T cell receptor beta chains reported below all come from one sample, sequenced in a study of blood T cell repertoires in COVID-19. The method was immunoSEQ multiplex PCR; TCRdb's version includes in-frame clones alone and lacks a portion of them. The sample carries about 140,000 clones, less than 90% recorded once. Sequenced sample: peripheral blood. These receptors were obtained from a human donor with COVID-19, enrolled during active disease. The donor label of this sample is uncertain.

V is TRBV7-8 and J is TRBJ1-2, with 8 bases lining up with TRBD1. From germline, CDR1 is SGHVS and CDR2 FQNEAQ. Germline trimming cut 4 bases from V and 0 bases from J; bases unmatched to any gene: 10. CDR3 length equals 17 residues. Here the CDR3 DNA reads TGTGCCAGCAGCTCAAGGACAGGGATTTTGGCTAACTATGGCTACACCTTC. It specifies CASSSRTGILANYGYTF.

The chain links TRBV3-1 (or the pseudogene TRBV3-2) to TRBJ2-1; 7 positions match TRBD2. CDR3 size: 16 residues. The J segment lost 6 bases and the V segment lost 4 bases, leaving 12 bases of the junction unmatched. In germline, CDR1 is LGHDT, CDR2 YNNKEL (reference sequence). The CDR3 spells CASSRFAGEVSNEQFF. The CDR3 DNA reads TGTGCCAGCAGCCGCTTCGCGGGGGAGGTGTCCAATGAGCAGTTCTTC.

This chain uses TRBV11-3 with TRBJ2-7; no reliable D call. The germline V and J ends were trimmed by 5 bases and 1 base, with 9 bases remaining between them. The CDR3 runs 13 residues. Germline V gene sequence: CDR1 SGHNT, CDR2 YENEEA. This chain's CDR3 is CASSREASYEQYF. CDR3 coding DNA: TGTGCCAGCAGCCGAGAGGCATCCTACGAGCAGTACTTC.

The chain recombines TRBV10-2 with TRBJ2-7; D perhaps matches TRBD1 (5 bases). This CDR3 is 15 amino acids long. Trimming took 1 base from V and 2 from J, leaving 12 bases between them. Germline lookup yields CDR1 WSHSY and CDR2 SAAADI. The CDR3 nucleotides are TGCGCCAGCAGTGAGTGGGCAGGGTCTGCCTACGAGCAGTACTTC. Protein sequence: CASSEWAGSAYEQYF.

The J gene is TRBJ2-6, the V gene TRBV27; D not resolved. Trimming left V 6 bases short and J 0 bases short, with 9 bases between. Per the germline V gene, CDR1 is MNHEY and CDR2 is SMNVEV (reference sequence). The CDR3 spans 15 residues. The CDR3 spells CASSPLGSGANVLTF. The CDR3, as DNA: TGTGCCAGCAGCCCACTTGGCTCTGGGGCCAACGTCCTGACTTTC.

The chain carries TRBV19 and TRBJ1-5; weak D call: TRBD1 (5 bases). This CDR3 comprises 17 residues. Deletions cut 2 bases from V and 0 bases from J, with 14 bases between. Germline CDR1 LNHDA, CDR2 SQIVND (reference sequence). Written as DNA, the CDR3 is TGTGCCAGTAGTATAAGGGGTTTGGCGATTAGCAATCAGCCCCAGCATTTT. It translates to CASSIRGLAISNQPQHF.

The chain is built from TRBV9 and TRBJ2-2; D not certain. Germline assignment: CDR1 SGDLS and CDR2 YYNGEE. The CDR3 length is 14 residues. Trimming cost V 0 bases and J 1 base, with 4 bases left between them. The CDR3 region is CASSVVENTGELFF. The CDR3 bases are TGTGCCAGCAGCGTAGTAGAGAACACCGGGGAGCTGTTTTTT.

The CDR3 nucleotides are TGTGCCAGCAGTGAAGCAAGCACCCCGACAGCAGACAGAATCACCTACAATGAGCAGTTCTTC. Its protein product is CASSEASTPTADRITYNEQFF. This chain joins TRBV6-1 and TRBJ2-1; D is perhaps TRBD1 (5 bases). Between the trimmed V and J ends, which lost 0 bases and 2 bases, there was a span of 26 bases. CDR1 and CDR2 (germline): MNHNS, SASEGT. The length of the CDR3 is 21 residues.

The rearrangement links TRBV6-5 to TRBJ1-5, with 8 bases identical to TRBD1. Germline V gives CDR1 MNHEY, CDR2 SVGAGI. This CDR3 contains 14 residues. Trimming cost V 6 bases and J 3 bases; bases outside gene matches: 4. The CDR3, as DNA: TGTGCCAGCAGAAGGGGACAGGACAATCAGCCCCAGCATTTT. Protein sequence: CASRRGQDNQPQHF.

The chain carries TRBV2 and TRBJ2-1; perhaps TRBD2 as D (6 bases). The V end was cut by 6 bases, the J end by 6 bases, with 12 bases between. The length of the CDR3 is 13 residues. The germline V gene has CDR1 SNHLY and CDR2 FYNNEI. The chain's CDR3 is CASRGDGGNEQFF. The CDR3 DNA follows: TGTGCCAGCAGAGGAGACGGGGGCAATGAGCAGTTCTTC.

The chain recombines TRBV7-2 with TRBJ2-3, with 9 positions matching TRBD1. Germline V gene lookup returns CDR1 SGHTA and CDR2 FQGNSA. The CDR3 spans 16 residues. V lost 2 bases to trimming and J lost 7 bases; unmatched junction nucleotides: 10. CDR3 sequence: CASSLKTGTGYHTQYF. The CDR3 bases are TGTGCCAGCAGCTTAAAAACCGGGACAGGGTACCATACGCAGTATTTT.

This clone was recorded a few times. The genes are TRBV2 and TRBJ1-5; weak D call: TRBD1 (5 bases). The V end was cut by 3 bases, the J end by 0 bases, with 9 bases between. CDR1 and CDR2 (germline): SNHLY, FYNNEI. This CDR3 has 15 amino acids. As DNA, the CDR3 is TGTGCCAGCAGTGAGCAGGGTGCTAGCAATCAGCCCCAGCATTTT. Translating it yields CASSEQGASNQPQHF.

The gene calls are TRBV24-1 and TRBJ2-5; D is unresolved. The CDR3 consists of 14 residues. V lost 5 bases to trimming and J lost 2 bases, with 11 bases between them. Looked up from germline, CDR1 is KGHDR and CDR2 is SFDVKD. The CDR3 region is CATSGGGTQETQYF. The CDR3 nucleotides are TGTGCCACCAGTGGCGGCGGAACTCAAGAGACCCAGTACTTC.

V usage is TRBV5-1 and J usage is TRBJ2-7; D perhaps matches TRBD1 (5 bases). The V gene lost 0 bases and the J gene lost 5 bases, with 9 bases spanning the gap. CDR1 SGHRS and CDR2 YFSETQ come from the germline V gene. CDR3 length: 13 residues. The CDR3 loop is CASSLEGLNEQYF. CDR3 coding DNA: TGCGCCAGCAGCTTGGAGGGGTTGAACGAGCAGTACTTC.

This chain uses TRBV2 with TRBJ2-6; D gene uncertain. CDR1 and CDR2 from the germline V gene are SNHLY and FYNNEI. V was cut by 1 base and J by 4 bases, with 11 bases left in between. This CDR3 is 16 amino acids long. The CDR3 sequence: CASSEVRSGGANVLTF. The CDR3 DNA sequence: TGTGCCAGCAGTGAAGTCAGATCAGGCGGGGCCAACGTCCTGACTTTC.

The chain is built from TRBV27 and TRBJ2-1; perhaps TRBD1 as D (6 bases). Trimming left V 9 bases short and J 5 bases short, with 8 bases between. The CDR3 covers 11 residues. CDR1 and CDR2 (germline): MNHEY, SMNVEV (reference sequence). The CDR3 sequence: CASGQNNEQFF. CDR3 nucleotide sequence: TGTGCCAGTGGACAGAACAATGAGCAGTTCTTC.

This chain joins TRBV7-3 and TRBJ2-7, with D possibly matching TRBD1 (5 bases). CDR1 SGHTA and CDR2 FQGTGA come from the germline V gene. The CDR3 spans 13 residues. V was cut by 1 base and J by 5 bases, with 9 bases left in between. As DNA, the CDR3 is TGTGCCAGCAGCTTAATGGGGCGCAACGAGCAGTACTTC. Its translation: CASSLMGRNEQYF.